A single sample gave rise to the 10 T cell receptor beta chains below, sequenced in a study of T cell responses to AZD1222 COVID-19 vaccine. Measured with immunoSEQ multiplex PCR; TCRdb has only the in-frame clones, and not every one. The data hold about 49,000 clones, with more than 60% observed a single time. The source was peripheral blood, collected on day 0 of AZD1222 vaccination. The receptor set was obtained from an adult in good health.

This chain links TRBV7-2 with TRBJ2-1; D is ambiguous. Germline V gene sequence: CDR1 SGHTA, CDR2 FQGNSA. The CDR3 consists of 14 residues. V lost 3 bases and J 6 bases, leaving 12 bases between the germline ends. CDR3 in DNA: TGTGCCAGCAGCTTCAGCGTTGCCATCAATGAGCAGTTCTTC. It yields the protein CASSFSVAINEQFF.

The J gene is TRBJ2-3, the V gene TRBV28; possibly TRBD1 for D (6 bases). The germline CDR1 and CDR2 sequences are MDHEN and SYDVKM. This CDR3 contains 13 residues. V was shortened by 2 bases and J by 5 bases, with 8 bases between the two germline ends. CDR3 DNA sequence: TGTGCCAGCAGTTTACAAGGGGGAGATACGCAGTATTTT. Amino acids: CASSLQGGDTQYF.

This chain connects TRBV2 to TRBJ1-2; D unresolved. From germline, CDR1 is SNHLY and CDR2 FYNNEI. The CDR3 runs to 14 residues. V dropped 6 bases and J dropped 4 bases, with 15 bases sitting between them. CDR3 DNA: TGTGCCAGCAGCGGCGCCGGGCCTTCCTATGGCTACACCTTC. This gives the protein CASSGAGPSYGYTF.

The V and J genes are TRBV28 and TRBJ1-5; 9 bases are shared with TRBD1. There are 15 residues in the CDR3. V was pared by 5 bases and J by 7 bases, with 9 bases of the junction left unmatched. Per germline, CDR1 MDHEN and CDR2 SYDVKM. The CDR3 sequence: CASSPRTGVGQPQHF. The DNA for the CDR3 is TGTGCCAGCAGTCCCCGGACAGGGGTTGGGCAGCCCCAGCATTTT. Variable domain in full (rest from reference TRBV28 and TRBJ1-5): DVKVTQSSRYLVKRTGEKVFLECVQDMDHENMFWYRQDPGLGLRLIYFSYDVKMKEKGDIPEGYSVSREKKERFSLILESASTNQTSMYLCASSPRTGVGQPQHFGDGTRLSIL.

This sequence joins TRBV5-6 and TRBJ1-1; D remains ambiguous. The germline V and J ends were trimmed by 7 bases and 0 bases, with 10 bases remaining between them. CDR1 SGHDT and CDR2 YYEEEE come from the germline V gene. The CDR3 extends over 13 amino acids. The CDR3, as DNA: TGTGCCAGCTTGGGGATTTTGAACACTGAAGCTTTCTTT. It translates to CASLGILNTEAFF.

This chain uses TRBV6-5 with TRBJ1-1; D gene ambiguous. Trimming cost V 6 bases and J 3 bases, with 8 bases left between them. Germline CDR1 is MNHEY and CDR2 is SVGAGI. The CDR3 consists of 12 residues. The CDR3 here is CASRGWDTEAFF. In nucleotides, the CDR3 is TGTGCCAGCAGAGGATGGGACACTGAAGCTTTCTTT.

The rearrangement joins TRBV5-1 to TRBJ2-7; 9 nucleotides line up with TRBD2. The V and J ends lost 3 bases and 3 bases, in that order; junction bases with no gene match: 13. CDR1 is SGHRS and CDR2 is YFSETQ in the germline V gene. The CDR3 has 17 residues. This chain's CDR3 is CASSWAGGGARGYEQYF. The CDR3 DNA is TGCGCCAGCAGCTGGGCCGGCGGGGGGGCGCGAGGCTACGAGCAGTACTTC.

The J gene is TRBJ1-1, the V gene TRBV12-3 or TRBV12-4; a weak D match, TRBD1 (6 bases). The V and J ends lost 6 bases and 5 bases respectively, with 13 bases between them. The CDR3 runs to 13 residues. This chain's CDR3 is CASRQQGMTEAFF. The CDR3 bases are TGTGCCAGCAGACAACAGGGTATGACTGAAGCTTTCTTT.

CDR3: CASSSQTPRGGLNYGYTF. CDR3 DNA: TGTGCCAGCAGTTCGCAAACGCCACGCGGGGGGCTTAACTATGGCTACACCTTC. The V and J genes are TRBV28 and TRBJ1-2; possibly TRBD1 for D (6 bases). V was trimmed by 4 bases and J by 1 base, leaving 22 bases between them. This CDR3 is built from 18 residues. CDR1 and CDR2 from the germline V gene are MDHEN and SYDVKM.

The V gene is TRBV19, the J gene TRBJ1-2, with D possibly being TRBD1 (5 bases). Germline V lookup: CDR1 LNHDA, CDR2 SQIVND (reference sequence). V was pared by 3 bases and J by 7 bases, with 9 bases between. CDR3 length: 12 amino acids. DNA of the CDR3: TGTGCCAGTAGTATCCAGGGATCTGGCTACACCTTC. Amino acids: CASSIQGSGYTF.